This entry lists 9 T cell receptor beta chains sequenced from one sample in a study of T cell changes during pregnancy in multiple sclerosis (dated by TCRdb to about 2019). The method was the immunoSEQ multiplex PCR assay. TCRdb retrieved this table from immuneACCESS and kept in-frame rearrangements only. Not all clones are present; in checked studies, unresolved V genes account for under half, and no reason is known for the remainder. This sample lists about 81,000 clones; roughly 95% were detected once. The top ten hold 1.3% to 1.5% of the sample. This material consisted of peripheral blood, taken in the third trimester of pregnancy. These receptors all stem from a female donor in good health, enrolled as a control in a pregnancy study.

This clone was detected once. The CDR3 nucleotides are TGCAGCGTCTCAACCGGGACAAGGAAAGGCTACACCTTC. Amino acids: CSVSTGTRKGYTF. V gene TRBV29-1 combines with J gene TRBJ1-2, with D tentatively TRBD1 (6 bases). Germline V gene data show CDR1 as SQVTM and CDR2 as ANQGSEA. With 6 bases removed from V and 8 bases from J, the gap between germline ends came to 19 bases. The CDR3 length is 13 residues. Full variable domain (outside the CDR3, taken from reference TRBV29-1 and TRBJ1-2): SAVISQKPSRDICQRGTSLTIQCQVDSQVTMMFWYRQQPGQSLTLIATANQGSEATYESGFVIDKFPISRPNLTFSTLTVSNMSPEDSSIYLCSVSTGTRKGYTFGSGTRLTVV.

CDR3 nucleotide sequence: TGCGCCAGCTCAACAGGGATAATTGGCAATGAGCAGTTCTTC. Its protein product is CASSTGIIGNEQFF. The rearrangement links TRBV5-1 to TRBJ2-1; TRBD1 might be the D (6 bases). Germline lookup yields CDR1 SGHRS and CDR2 YFSETQ. This CDR3 region has 14 residues. V lost 7 bases, J lost 6 bases, and 17 bases lay in between. Together with reference TRBV5-1 and TRBJ2-1, the CDR3 gives the full variable domain: KAGVTQTPRYLIKTRGQQVTLSCSPISGHRSVSWYQQTPGQGLQFLFEYFSETQRNKGNFPGRFSGRQFSNSRSEMNVSTLELGDSALYLCASSTGIIGNEQFFGPGTRLTVL.

This rearrangement joins TRBV28 to TRBJ2-1; 13 bases match TRBD2. CDR1 is MDHEN, CDR2 SYDVKM, per germline. Unmatched junction bases numbered 12, after V lost 6 bases and J lost 7 bases. This CDR3 has 17 residues. The CDR3 loop is CASSLLTSGRLMNEQFF. The CDR3 nucleotides read TGTGCCAGCAGCTTACTGACTAGCGGGAGGTTAATGAATGAGCAGTTCTTC.

Written as DNA, the CDR3 is TGCGCCAGCAGCCAGGTTAAACAGGGGGATCAGCCCCAGCATTTT. Its protein product is CASSQVKQGDQPQHF. The chain is built from TRBV4-1 and TRBJ1-5, with TRBD1 matching 8 bases. V lost 3 bases and J lost 5; bases outside the gene matches: 6. The CDR3 contains 15 residues. The germline V gene has CDR1 MGHRA and CDR2 YSYEKL.

This sequence joins TRBV11-1 and TRBJ2-5, with 12 positions matching TRBD2. CDR1 is SGHAT and CDR2 is FQDESV in the germline V gene (reference sequence). The trim removed 3 bases at V and 5 bases at J, leaving 16 bases unmatched. This CDR3 contains 19 residues. The CDR3 nucleotides are TGTGCCAGCAGCTTCAACGGACTAGCGGGACCCCCCGGGAACGAGACCCAGTACTTC. The encoded protein is CASSFNGLAGPPGNETQYF.

The chain has TRBV19 and TRBJ2-1; a possible D gene is TRBD1 (6 bases). Germline lookup yields CDR1 LNHDA and CDR2 SQIVND (reference sequence). The V end was cut by 4 bases, the J end by 0 bases, with 13 bases between. This CDR3 has 16 residues. CDR3 sequence reads: CASSKTTDSSYNEQFF. The CDR3 DNA is TGTGCCAGTAGTAAAACTACGGACAGCTCCTACAATGAGCAGTTCTTC. Using reference TRBV19 and TRBJ2-1 for the parts outside the CDR3, the full variable domain is DGGITQSPKYLFRKEGQNVTLSCEQNLNHDAMYWYRQDPGQGLRLIYYSQIVNDFQKGDIAEGYSVSREKKESFPLTVTSAQKNPTAFYLCASSKTTDSSYNEQFFGPGTRLTVL.

The chain uses TRBV6-5 and TRBJ1-2; D gene unclear. The CDR3 sequence is 13 residues long. The V and J ends lost 0 bases and 8 bases respectively, with 10 bases between them. Germline V lookup: CDR1 MNHEY, CDR2 SVGAGI. The CDR3 protein is CASSYSRQEGYTF. Here the CDR3 DNA reads TGTGCCAGCAGTTACTCAAGACAAGAGGGCTACACCTTC.

This chain links TRBV4-1 with TRBJ2-7; 7 nucleotides line up with TRBD1. V was pared by 4 bases and J by 5 bases, with 8 bases of the junction left unmatched. This CDR3 is 14 amino acids long. The germline V gene encodes CDR1 MGHRA and CDR2 YSYEKL. The CDR3 nucleotides read TGCGCCAGCAGCCGCCTACAGGGGTTGGACGAGCAGTACTTC. Translation: CASSRLQGLDEQYF.

This chain links TRBV7-8 with TRBJ2-1; 9 nucleotides match TRBD2. The CDR3 has 15 amino acids. Losses at the gene ends were 5 bases for V and 4 bases for J; bases not matched to a gene: 6. CDR1 and CDR2 (germline): SGHVS, FQNEAQ. As DNA, the CDR3 is TGTGCCAGCAGCCTGGCTAGCGGGGATTACAATGAGCAGTTCTTC. This gives the protein CASSLASGDYNEQFF.